The entry below describes one T cell receptor beta chain. This CDR3 comprises 15 residues. The V segment lost 5 bases and the J segment 2 bases; nucleotides outside the gene matches: 8. Germline CDR1 reads SGDLS; CDR2 reads YYNGEE. This entry belongs to a study of cytotoxic CD8 clonotypes in ibrutinib-treated CLL. Profiled with immunoSEQ multiplex PCR; TCRdb holds only in-frame clones, not every one. There are 300,000 or so clones in the sample; around 66% occur only once, and roughly 6.3% lies in the top ten. This chain links TRBV9 with TRBJ2-7, with 9 positions matching TRBD1. This specimen was PBMCs, taken after 36 months of ibrutinib treatment. The TCR comes from a human donor with chronic lymphocytic leukemia. CDR3 protein: CASSTGTGSTYEQYF. The CDR3 region has the DNA TGTGCCAGCAGTACCGGGACAGGGTCCACCTACGAGCAGTACTTC.